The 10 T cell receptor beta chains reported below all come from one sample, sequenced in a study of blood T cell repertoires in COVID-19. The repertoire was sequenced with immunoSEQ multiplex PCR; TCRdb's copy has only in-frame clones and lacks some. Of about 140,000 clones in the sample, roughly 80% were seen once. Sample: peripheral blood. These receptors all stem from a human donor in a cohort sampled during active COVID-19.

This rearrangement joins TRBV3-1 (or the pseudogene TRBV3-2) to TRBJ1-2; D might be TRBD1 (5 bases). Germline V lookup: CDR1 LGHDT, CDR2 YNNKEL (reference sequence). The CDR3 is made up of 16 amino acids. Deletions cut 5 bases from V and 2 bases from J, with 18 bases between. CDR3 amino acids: CASSGTIGGGNYGYTF. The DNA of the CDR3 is TGTGCCAGCAGCGGAACGATTGGGGGGGGGAACTATGGCTACACCTTC.

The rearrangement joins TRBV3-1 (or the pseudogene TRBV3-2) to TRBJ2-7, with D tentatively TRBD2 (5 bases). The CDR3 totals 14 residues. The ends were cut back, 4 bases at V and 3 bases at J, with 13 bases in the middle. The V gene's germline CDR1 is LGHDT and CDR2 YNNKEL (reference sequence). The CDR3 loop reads CASSPSGANYEQYF. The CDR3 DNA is TGTGCCAGCAGCCCCAGCGGCGCCAACTACGAGCAGTACTTC.

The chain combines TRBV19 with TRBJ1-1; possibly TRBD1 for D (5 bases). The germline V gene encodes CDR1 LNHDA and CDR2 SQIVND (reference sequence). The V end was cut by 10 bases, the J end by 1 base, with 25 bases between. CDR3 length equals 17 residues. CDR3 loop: CATVRGLGKGSNTEAFF. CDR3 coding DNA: TGTGCCACCGTTCGGGGGTTGGGAAAAGGTTCGAACACTGAAGCTTTCTTT.

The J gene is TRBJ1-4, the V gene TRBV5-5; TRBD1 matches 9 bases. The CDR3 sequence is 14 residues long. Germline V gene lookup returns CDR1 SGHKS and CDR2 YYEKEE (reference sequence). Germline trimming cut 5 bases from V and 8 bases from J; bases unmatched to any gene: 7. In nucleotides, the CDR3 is TGTGCCAGCAGTTTAGGGACAGGGTGGGAAAAACTGTTTTTT. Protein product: CASSLGTGWEKLFF.

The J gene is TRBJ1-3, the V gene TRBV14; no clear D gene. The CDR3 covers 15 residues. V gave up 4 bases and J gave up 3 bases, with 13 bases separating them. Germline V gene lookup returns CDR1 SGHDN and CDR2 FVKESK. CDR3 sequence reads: CASSPRSVIGNTIYF. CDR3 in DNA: TGTGCCAGCAGCCCCAGAAGCGTTATTGGAAACACCATATATTTT.

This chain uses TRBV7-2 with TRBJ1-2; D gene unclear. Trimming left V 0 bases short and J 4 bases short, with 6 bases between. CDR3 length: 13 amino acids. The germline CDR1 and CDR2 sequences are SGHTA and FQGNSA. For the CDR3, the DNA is TGTGCCAGCAGCTTAGCCCGAGCCTATGGCTACACCTTC. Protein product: CASSLARAYGYTF.

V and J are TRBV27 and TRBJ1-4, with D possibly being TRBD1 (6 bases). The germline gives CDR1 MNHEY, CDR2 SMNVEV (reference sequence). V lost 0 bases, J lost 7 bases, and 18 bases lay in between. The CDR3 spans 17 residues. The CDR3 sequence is CASSLSMGAGQIEKLFF. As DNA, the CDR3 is TGTGCCAGCAGTTTATCGATGGGGGCAGGGCAGATTGAAAAACTGTTTTTT.

This chain's CDR3 is CASYKRGPSEAFF. CDR3 nucleotide sequence: TGTGCCAGCTATAAGAGAGGCCCCTCTGAAGCTTTCTTT. The J gene is TRBJ1-1, the V gene TRBV6-6; D not resolved. Germline CDR1 is MNHNY and CDR2 is SVGAGI (reference sequence). The CDR3 loop spans 13 amino acids. The V and J ends lost 8 bases and 6 bases respectively, with 16 bases between them.

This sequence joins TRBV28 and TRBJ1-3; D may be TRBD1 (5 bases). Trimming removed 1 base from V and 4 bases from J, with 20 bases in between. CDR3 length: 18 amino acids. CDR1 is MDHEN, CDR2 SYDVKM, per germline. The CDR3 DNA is TGTGCCAGCAGTTTATTGGGCAATCAGGGAACGACGGGAAACACCATATATTTT. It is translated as CASSLLGNQGTTGNTIYF.

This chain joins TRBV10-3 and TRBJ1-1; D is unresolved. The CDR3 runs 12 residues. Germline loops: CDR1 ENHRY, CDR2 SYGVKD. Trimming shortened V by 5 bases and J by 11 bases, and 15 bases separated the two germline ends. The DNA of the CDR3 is TGTGCCATCAGTAAACTGGACGGCGGGGCTTTCTTT. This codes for CAISKLDGGAFF.